One and the same sample provided the 29 T cell receptor beta chains below, sequenced in a study of T-cell reconstitution after alpha-beta-depleted transplantation in children (dated by TCRdb to the mid-2010s). The library was produced with PCR. These reads were obtained on an Illumina HiSeq 2500. TCR libraries were prepared with molecular barcoding, using unique molecular identifiers to normalize TCRbeta repertoire quantification. TCRdb reprocessed the public reads (quality trimming at Q25 with fastp, clone calling with MiXCR) and kept in-frame beta chains. Rows with one shared CDR3 protein collapse into an entry with the most common genes and DNA. The table for this sample lists 120,000 or so distinct CDR3 sequences; roughly 24% of them were counted only once. The top ten constitute about 10% of the sample. This specimen's treatment or condition label, interpreted: allogeneic hematopoietic cell transplantation with graft depleted of TCRalphabeta T cells and CD19 B cells.

The sequencing here drew on PBMCs, mostly from graft donor cells, taken 180 days after TCRalphabeta/CD19-depleted stem cell transplant. The receptors here all came from a male patient between 2 and 15 years old who had a stem cell transplant for chronic granulomatous disease, so the T cells may come from the graft donor.

The table lists this clonotype with many counts. This sequence joins TRBV29-1 and TRBJ2-2, with D perhaps TRBD2 (5 bases). V was trimmed by 1 base and J by 2 bases, leaving 8 bases between them. The CDR3 spans 14 residues. The germline V gene has CDR1 SQVTM and CDR2 ANQGSEA. The CDR3 sequence is CSVEGGLNTGELFF. The CDR3 DNA reads as TGCAGCGTTGAAGGAGGGCTTAACACCGGGGAGCTGTTTTTT.

This clonotype was observed at least ten times. CDR3 DNA sequence: TGTGCCATCACGGGACAAGCGAACACCGGGGAGCTGTTTTTT. Protein sequence: CAITGQANTGELFF. The rearrangement joins TRBV10-3 to TRBJ2-2; D possibly corresponds to TRBD1 (6 bases). Deletions cut 7 bases from V and 0 bases from J, with 9 bases between. Per germline, CDR1 ENHRY and CDR2 SYGVKD. The CDR3 consists of 14 residues.

This clonotype was detected many times. This chain links TRBV27 with TRBJ1-1; D might be TRBD1 (6 bases). V lost 6 bases, J lost 2 bases, and 16 bases lay in between. Germline V CDR1 and CDR2: MNHEY, SMNVEV (reference sequence). This CDR3 contains 15 residues. The CDR3 bases are TGTGCCAGCAGGATCTCCGGGACACCTAACACTGAAGCTTTCTTT. Its translation is CASRISGTPNTEAFF.

A few counts support this clonotype. This rearrangement joins TRBV29-1 to TRBJ2-1, with no clear D. CDR1 is SQVTM and CDR2 is ANQGSEA in the germline V gene. V was clipped by 1 base and J by 4 bases, with 14 bases between them. This CDR3 spans 15 amino acids. As DNA, the CDR3 is TGCAGCGTTGAAGCACTAAGCTATGGGTACAATGAGCAGTTCTTC. Its protein is CSVEALSYGYNEQFF.

This clonotype has at least ten counts. The chain carries TRBV12-3 or TRBV12-4 and TRBJ2-7; possible D gene TRBD1, 6 bases. V lost 6 bases and J 2 bases, leaving 14 bases between the germline ends. The CDR3 covers 14 residues. CDR3 in DNA: TGTGCCAGCAGCCAAACCGCAGGGGCCTACGAGCAGTACTTC. Encoded protein: CASSQTAGAYEQYF.

The rearrangement joins TRBV7-2 to TRBJ1-5; tentatively, D is TRBD1 (5 bases). Germline CDR1 and CDR2: SGHTA and FQGNSA. The CDR3 is 15 residues long. The V end lost 3 bases, the J end lost 4 bases, and 13 bases lay between the germline ends. The CDR3 region is CASSFPDSPNQPQHF. In DNA, the CDR3 is TGTGCCAGCAGCTTTCCCGACAGCCCTAATCAGCCCCAGCATTTT.

This clonotype appeared once. V and J are TRBV10-3 and TRBJ2-2; 9 bases line up with TRBD1. After removal of 4 bases from V and 7 bases from J, the junction contained 10 bases not matched to a gene. The CDR3 contains 16 residues. Germline V gene data show CDR1 as ENHRY and CDR2 as SYGVKD. The CDR3: CAISGGRGQGIGELFF. The CDR3 bases are TGTGCCATCAGTGGGGGTAGAGGACAGGGGATCGGGGAGCTGTTTTTT.

The gene calls are TRBV10-2 and TRBJ2-1; 9 bases match TRBD2. The ends lost 2 bases at V and 8 bases at J; junction bases unmatched: 7. CDR3 size: 15 residues. The germline V gene has CDR1 WSHSY and CDR2 SAAADI. CDR3 sequence reads: CASSEPRGGMDEQFF. The CDR3 DNA reads TGCGCCAGCAGTGAGCCGCGGGGGGGCATGGATGAGCAGTTCTTC.

This clonotype was found many times. The chain links TRBV20-1 to TRBJ1-1; D unresolved. V gave up 0 bases and J gave up 0 bases, with 5 bases separating them. Germline CDR1 and CDR2: DFQATT and SNEGSKA (reference sequence). The CDR3 is made up of 13 amino acids. The CDR3 spells CSARDLLNTEAFF. The CDR3 nucleotides are TGCAGTGCTAGAGATCTCCTGAACACTGAAGCTTTCTTT.

V gene TRBV27 combines with J gene TRBJ1-5, with unresolved D. The germline gives CDR1 MNHEY, CDR2 SMNVEV (reference sequence). The CDR3 has 15 residues. The V end was cut by 7 bases, the J end by 6 bases, with 19 bases between. CDR3 residues: CASTPIMGRGQPQHF. The CDR3 DNA is TGTGCCAGCACCCCTATCATGGGCCGCGGTCAGCCCCAGCATTTT.

The chain has TRBV20-1 and TRBJ2-3; TRBD2 agrees at 12 bases. V trimming: 0 bases; J trimming: 2 bases; junction bases outside the gene matches: 9. In germline, CDR1 is DFQATT, CDR2 SNEGSKA (reference sequence). This CDR3 region has 18 residues. DNA of the CDR3: TGCAGTGCTAGAGATTCTAGCGGGGGGGCCTTGGCCACAGATACGCAGTATTTT. Its protein is CSARDSSGGALATDTQYF.

The chain recombines TRBV20-1 with TRBJ2-3; D not resolved. The V end was cut by 6 bases, the J end by 0 bases, with 10 bases between. This CDR3 region has 13 residues. Germline V lookup: CDR1 DFQATT, CDR2 SNEGSKA (reference sequence). The CDR3 protein is CSAAPQSTDTQYF. CDR3 DNA sequence: TGCAGTGCGGCACCGCAGAGCACAGATACGCAGTATTTT.

The table lists this clonotype with a few counts. The genes are TRBV12-3 or TRBV12-4 and TRBJ1-5; TRBD1 might be the D (6 bases). Trimming stripped 2 bases from V and 7 bases from J, with 12 bases between. This CDR3 comprises 14 residues. CDR3 nucleotides: TGTGCCAGCAGTTTATCAGGGGACGGGCAGCCCCAGCATTTT. This encodes CASSLSGDGQPQHF.

In its sample, this clonotype was seen a few times. The CDR3 nucleotides read TGCAGTGCTCACTTGGGGGGGGCCGGGGAGCTGTTTTTT. It translates to CSAHLGGAGELFF. The chain uses TRBV20-1 and TRBJ2-2; 7 nucleotides agree with TRBD2. CDR1 and CDR2 from the germline V gene are DFQATT and SNEGSKA (reference sequence). V lost 5 bases, J lost 6 bases, and 6 bases stayed unmatched. CDR3 length: 13 amino acids.

The chain uses TRBV7-8 and TRBJ2-7, with a possible D match to TRBD1 (5 bases). The CDR3 is 15 amino acids. Looked up from germline, CDR1 is SGHVS and CDR2 is FQNEAQ. The germline V and J ends were trimmed by 3 bases and 0 bases, with 12 bases remaining between them. The CDR3 protein is CASSLVQDISYEQYF. In nucleotides, the CDR3 is TGTGCCAGCAGCTTGGTACAGGATATCTCCTACGAGCAGTACTTC. The complete variable domain, with remaining parts taken from reference TRBV7-8 and TRBJ2-7, reads GAGVSQSPRYKVAKRGQDVALRCDPISGHVSLFWYQQALGQGPEFLTYFQNEAQLDKSGLPSDRFFAERPEGSVSTLKIQRTQQEDSAVYLCASSLVQDISYEQYFGPGTRLTVT.

In its sample, this clonotype was seen a few times. The chain joins TRBV5-1 to TRBJ2-1; D ambiguous. V lost 0 bases to trimming and J lost 7 bases, with 11 bases between them. CDR1 is SGHRS, CDR2 YFSETQ, per germline. CDR3 length: 14 residues. The CDR3 loop reads CASSLGAGSNEQFF. The CDR3 bases are TGCGCCAGCAGCTTGGGAGCTGGTTCGAATGAGCAGTTCTTC.

This clonotype was observed many times. J is TRBJ2-1 and V is TRBV7-2, with D unclear. V lost 4 bases and J 7 bases, leaving 5 bases between the germline ends. Germline values: CDR1 SGHTA, CDR2 FQGNSA. The CDR3 covers 11 residues. In nucleotides, the CDR3 is TGTGCCAGCAGCTCCCAGAATGAGCAGTTCTTC. Its translation: CASSSQNEQFF.

This clonotype was detected only a few times. The chain employs TRBV12-3 or TRBV12-4 and TRBJ2-7; TRBD2 matches 7 bases. Unmatched junction bases numbered 6, after V lost 1 base and J lost 6 bases. The CDR3 extends over 14 amino acids. CDR3 loop: CASSLGGRAIEQYF. The CDR3 nucleotides are TGTGCCAGCAGTTTAGGTGGGAGGGCCATCGAGCAGTACTTC.

This clonotype was counted ten times or more. The chain carries TRBV12-3 or TRBV12-4 and TRBJ2-2; no clear D gene. The V end was cut by 1 base, the J end by 1 base, with 4 bases between. The CDR3 sequence is 14 residues long. CDR3 amino acids: CASSLGQNTGELFF. CDR3 nucleotides: TGTGCCAGCAGTTTAGGCCAGAACACCGGGGAGCTGTTTTTT.

In its sample, this clonotype was seen a few times. This chain connects TRBV10-3 to TRBJ2-7, with TRBD2 matching over 10 bases. The CDR3 has 13 amino acids. Germline CDR1 ENHRY, CDR2 SYGVKD. V dropped 7 bases and J dropped 3; count of bases not matched to a gene: 3. The CDR3 region is CAIMPSGSYEQYF. CDR3 bases: TGTGCCATCATGCCTAGCGGGAGCTACGAGCAGTACTTC.

This clonotype has a count of ten or more. This rearrangement joins TRBV9 to TRBJ2-1; D might be TRBD1 (5 bases). Germline V lookup: CDR1 SGDLS, CDR2 YYNGEE. V lost 1 base and J 0 bases, leaving 11 bases between the germline ends. This CDR3 has 16 amino acids. CDR3 in amino acids: CASSVNSRDSYNEQFF. As DNA, the CDR3 is TGTGCCAGCAGCGTAAACAGCAGGGACTCCTACAATGAGCAGTTCTTC.

This clonotype was observed at least ten times. This chain links TRBV12-3 or TRBV12-4 with TRBJ2-7; weak D call: TRBD1 (6 bases). The CDR3 totals 14 residues. Trimming took 6 bases from V and 2 from J, leaving 14 bases between them. The CDR3 DNA follows: TGTGCCAGCAGGCGGACAGCGTCTACCTACGAGCAGTACTTC. Translation: CASRRTASTYEQYF.

This clonotype was found a few times. V usage is TRBV5-1 and J usage is TRBJ2-7, with D perhaps matching TRBD1 or TRBD2 (5 bases each). Germline V CDR1 and CDR2: SGHRS, YFSETQ. Trimming cost V 0 bases and J 4 bases, with 8 bases left between them. The CDR3 totals 13 residues. CDR3 sequence: CASSLAGTYEQYF. CDR3 nucleotide sequence: TGCGCCAGCAGCTTGGCAGGGACGTACGAGCAGTACTTC.

This clonotype has ten or more counts. This chain joins TRBV3-1 and TRBJ2-1, with a tentative D call TRBD2 (7 bases). This CDR3 has 15 residues. The germline V and J ends were trimmed by 7 bases and 0 bases, with 13 bases remaining between them. Germline values: CDR1 LGHDT, CDR2 YNNKEL (reference sequence). CDR3 protein: CASNIGGASYNEQFF. The DNA of the CDR3 is TGTGCCAGCAACATTGGGGGGGCCTCCTACAATGAGCAGTTCTTC.

This clonotype was seen a handful of times. The chain uses TRBV9 and TRBJ1-2, with 7 bases that match TRBD1. V lost 3 bases, J lost 8 bases, and 13 bases stayed unmatched. The germline V gene has CDR1 SGDLS and CDR2 YYNGEE. The CDR3 extends over 15 amino acids. For the CDR3, the DNA is TGTGCCAGCAGCGCAAACCCGGGACAGAAATCGGGCTACACCTTC. It is translated as CASSANPGQKSGYTF.

V usage is TRBV20-1 and J usage is TRBJ2-7; D not resolved. Trimming shortened V by 0 bases and J by 0 bases, and 9 bases separated the two germline ends. The germline gives CDR1 DFQATT, CDR2 SNEGSKA (reference sequence). This CDR3 comprises 14 residues. CDR3 in amino acids: CSARDRQPSYEQYF. The CDR3 DNA reads TGCAGTGCTAGAGATCGGCAGCCCTCCTACGAGCAGTACTTC.

The chain joins TRBV7-6 to TRBJ1-6; D might be TRBD1 (6 bases). V dropped 1 base and J dropped 7 bases, with 14 bases sitting between them. CDR3 length: 16 amino acids. Germline lookup yields CDR1 SGHVS and CDR2 FNYEAQ. DNA for the CDR3: TGTGCCAGCAGCTTAGTCTCAGGGGTTCAAAATTCACCCCTCCACTTT. Residues: CASSLVSGVQNSPLHF.

The sample holds a few counts of this clonotype. The chain links TRBV29-1 to TRBJ2-3; TRBD1 aligns across 9 bases. The CDR3 runs 13 residues. V lost 3 bases to trimming and J lost 6 bases; unmatched junction nucleotides: 4. CDR1 is SQVTM and CDR2 is ANQGSEA in the germline V gene. Here the CDR3 reads CSVDTGGADTQYF. CDR3 in DNA: TGCAGCGTTGACACAGGGGGCGCTGATACGCAGTATTTT.

This clonotype was recorded at least ten times. The chain's CDR3 is CSAYPGGADTQYF. CDR3 DNA: TGCAGTGCGTATCCCGGGGGGGCAGATACGCAGTATTTT. The chain recombines TRBV20-1 with TRBJ2-3; 8 nucleotides line up with TRBD2. The CDR3 sequence is 13 residues long. In germline, CDR1 is DFQATT, CDR2 SNEGSKA (reference sequence). With V trimmed by 6 bases and J by 4 bases, 6 bases remained unmatched.